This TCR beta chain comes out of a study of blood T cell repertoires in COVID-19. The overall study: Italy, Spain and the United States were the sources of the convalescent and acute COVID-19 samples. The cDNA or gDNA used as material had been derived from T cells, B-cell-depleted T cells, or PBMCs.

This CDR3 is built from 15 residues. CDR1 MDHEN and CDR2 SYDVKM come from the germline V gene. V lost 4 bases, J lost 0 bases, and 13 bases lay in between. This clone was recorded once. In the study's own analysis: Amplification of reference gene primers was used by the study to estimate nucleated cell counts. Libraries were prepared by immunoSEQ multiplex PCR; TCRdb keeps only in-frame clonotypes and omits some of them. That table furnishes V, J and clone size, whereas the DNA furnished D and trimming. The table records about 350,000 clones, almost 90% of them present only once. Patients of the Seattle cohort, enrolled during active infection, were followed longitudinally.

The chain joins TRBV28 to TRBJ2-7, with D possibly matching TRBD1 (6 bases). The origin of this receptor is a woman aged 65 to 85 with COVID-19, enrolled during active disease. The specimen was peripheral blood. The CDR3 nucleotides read TGTGCCAGCAGTTCCGGGACACAGTACTCCTACGAGCAGTACTTC. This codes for CASSSGTQYSYEQYF.